This T cell receptor beta chain was recorded in a study of blood T cell repertoires in COVID-19. Generated by immunoSEQ multiplex PCR, the TCRdb table keeps only in-frame clones and is missing some. Of 280,000 or so clones in the sample, around 85% are singletons; the top ten hold about 2.3%. The germline CDR1 and CDR2 sequences are SNHLY and FYNNEI. V was clipped by 7 bases and J by 4 bases, with 13 bases between them. This CDR3 comprises 13 residues. The specimen was PBMCs or T cells enriched from blood (not recorded which). This TCR was sampled from a woman between 45 and 65 years old who had recovered from COVID-19. The J gene is TRBJ1-1, the V gene TRBV2; no firm D call. The CDR3, as DNA: TGTGCCAGCATGTCCGACTCGGGCACTGAAGCTTTCTTT. The encoded protein is CASMSDSGTEAFF.